This T cell receptor beta chain was retrieved from a study of Tregs in tolerant kidney transplant recipients. V dropped 0 bases and J dropped 5 bases, with 11 bases sitting between them. This CDR3 region has 14 residues. CDR1 and CDR2 (germline): SGHDT, YYEEEE. Using immunoSEQ multiplex PCR, the repertoire was profiled, and TCRdb retains in-frame clones only, with some absent. The sample lists some 64,000 clones; around 98% were seen once. The TCR comes from a human donor who received a combined kidney and bone marrow transplant. The V gene is TRBV5-6, the J gene TRBJ1-2; weak D call: TRBD1 (5 bases). The source was Tregs from blood, collected before the transplant. CDR3 residues: CASSLVGRDYGYTF. In nucleotides, the CDR3 is TGTGCCAGCAGCTTGGTAGGCAGGGATTATGGCTACACCTTC.